Shown below are 23 T cell receptor beta chains from a single sample sequenced in a study of early T cells in non-severe SARS-CoV-2 infection. In TCRdb, the 5' RACE reads were re-called with MiXCR into one record per CDR3 protein. The table has tens of thousands of distinct CDR3 sequences, less than 15% seen once. The specimen sequenced was whole blood. These receptors originate from an adult who was a healthcare worker with PCR-confirmed SARS-CoV-2 infection or an uninfected control (not recorded which).

This clonotype was counted between two and nine times. The CDR3 reads CASSSALGGGEQFF. CDR3 nucleotides: TGTGCCAGCAGCTCCGCTTTGGGGGGAGGTGAGCAGTTCTTC. This chain joins TRBV7-6 and TRBJ2-1, with D maybe TRBD2 (6 bases). The V end was cut by 4 bases, the J end by 9 bases, with 16 bases between. Per the germline V gene, CDR1 is SGHVS and CDR2 is FNYEAQ. The CDR3 spans 14 residues.

In this sample, this clonotype turned up many times. The chain combines TRBV6-4 with TRBJ2-6; D is unclear. The CDR3 runs to 15 residues. Germline V lookup: CDR1 MRHNA, CDR2 SNTAGT. Trimming shortened V by 0 bases and J by 0 bases, and 3 bases separated the two germline ends. The CDR3 DNA follows: TGTGCCAGCAGTGACTCTAGCTCTGGGGCCAACGTCCTGACTTTC. Translated, it gives CASSDSSSGANVLTF.

This clonotype appeared a few times. V gene TRBV9 combines with J gene TRBJ2-1, with no clear D. Germline V gene data show CDR1 as SGDLS and CDR2 as YYNGEE. V was shortened by 4 bases and J by 0 bases, with 11 bases between the two germline ends. This CDR3 has 15 amino acids. CDR3 protein: CASSPRLSSYNEQFF. The CDR3 DNA reads as TGTGCCAGCAGCCCCCGACTGAGCTCCTACAATGAGCAGTTCTTC.

The rearrangement links TRBV6-1 to TRBJ1-1, with 8 bases aligning to TRBD1. J lost 7 bases, V lost 4 bases, and 2 bases had no gene match. Germline loops: CDR1 MNHNS, CDR2 SASEGT. The CDR3 has 12 amino acids. The CDR3 sequence: CASSGGQGEAFF. In DNA, the CDR3 is TGTGCCAGCAGTGGAGGACAGGGTGAAGCTTTCTTT.

This clonotype was picked up many times. As DNA, the CDR3 is TGTGCCAGCAGTTTAAGGACGCCCGTCGATACGCAGTATTTT. Protein sequence: CASSLRTPVDTQYF. The gene calls are TRBV27 and TRBJ2-3, with unresolved D. With 2 bases removed from V and 6 bases from J, the gap between germline ends came to 12 bases. The CDR3 is made up of 14 amino acids. CDR1 is MNHEY and CDR2 is SMNVEV in the germline V gene (reference sequence).

Ten or more counts support this clonotype. The chain joins TRBV9 to TRBJ2-5, with 7 bases lining up with TRBD1. The CDR3 covers 13 residues. In germline, CDR1 is SGDLS, CDR2 YYNGEE. The junction had 2 bases not matched to a gene; V was cut back by 4 bases and J by 2 bases. The CDR3 nucleotides are TGTGCCAGCAGCTCGGGACAGCAAGAGACCCAGTACTTC. Residues: CASSSGQQETQYF.

The chain is built from TRBV20-1 and TRBJ2-2; D is ambiguous. V was trimmed by 4 bases and J by 0 bases, leaving 15 bases between them. The germline V gene encodes CDR1 DFQATT and CDR2 SNEGSKA (reference sequence). The CDR3 runs 16 residues. The CDR3 sequence: CSANSWGFPNTGELFF. The CDR3 DNA sequence: TGCAGTGCTAATAGCTGGGGATTTCCGAACACCGGGGAGCTGTTTTTT.

This clonotype was counted between two and nine times. The J gene is TRBJ1-5, the V gene TRBV19; possible D gene TRBD1, 5 bases. The length of the CDR3 is 15 residues. Looked up from germline, CDR1 is LNHDA and CDR2 is SQIVND (reference sequence). The V end was cut by 3 bases, the J end by 2 bases, with 11 bases between. The CDR3 reads CASSISGDGNQPQHF. Here the CDR3 DNA reads TGTGCCAGTAGTATTTCCGGGGACGGCAATCAGCCCCAGCATTTT. Using reference TRBV19 and TRBJ1-5 for the parts outside the CDR3, the full variable domain is DGGITQSPKYLFRKEGQNVTLSCEQNLNHDAMYWYRQDPGQGLRLIYYSQIVNDFQKGDIAEGYSVSREKKESFPLTVTSAQKNPTAFYLCASSISGDGNQPQHFGDGTRLSIL.

This clonotype was seen ten or more times. CDR3 sequence: CASSFAQGRQPQHF. The CDR3 DNA is TGTGCCAGCAGTTTTGCCCAGGGGAGGCAGCCCCAGCATTTT. The chain recombines TRBV28 with TRBJ1-5; tentatively, D is TRBD1 (6 bases). CDR1 MDHEN and CDR2 SYDVKM come from the germline V gene. CDR3 size: 14 residues. With 3 bases removed from V and 7 bases from J, the gap between germline ends came to 13 bases.

This clonotype was detected ten times or more. The rearrangement links TRBV6-6 to TRBJ2-5; no firm D call. The CDR3 extends over 14 amino acids. Germline loops: CDR1 MNHNY, CDR2 SVGAGI (reference sequence). Trimming removed 2 bases from V and 1 base from J, with 8 bases in between. In DNA, the CDR3 is TGTGCCAGCAGTTACCTCCGGGTCCAAGAGACCCAGTACTTC. This codes for CASSYLRVQETQYF.

This chain joins TRBV2 and TRBJ2-7; D remains unclear. V gave up 2 bases and J gave up 0 bases, with 14 bases separating them. This CDR3 has 16 amino acids. The germline CDR1 and CDR2 sequences are SNHLY and FYNNEI. The CDR3 coding sequence is TGTGCCAGCAGTGAACCAGGCGGCGAAAGCTCCTACGAGCAGTACTTC. Translated: CASSEPGGESSYEQYF.

In its sample, this clonotype was seen many times. V gene TRBV21-1 combines with J gene TRBJ2-1; TRBD2 was called by the table and not checked on the DNA. TRBV21-1 is recorded as a pseudogene. The CDR3 consists of 14 residues. CDR3 residues: CASIWDLPNNEQFF. The DNA of the CDR3 is TGTGCCAGCATATGGGACTTACCTAACAATGAGCAGTTCTTC.

V is TRBV6-2 or TRBV6-3 and J is TRBJ1-1; D perhaps matches TRBD1 (5 bases). This CDR3 is built from 15 residues. With 6 bases removed from V and 1 base from J, the gap between germline ends came to 15 bases. Germline CDR1 and CDR2: MNHEY and SVGEGT. The CDR3 region has the DNA TGTGCCAGCAGGGGGCCCGGCGCGCAGAACACTGAAGCTTTCTTT. Amino acids: CASRGPGAQNTEAFF.

This clonotype showed up many times. The genes are TRBV29-1 and TRBJ2-3, with 9 nucleotides matching TRBD1. Germline V gene data show CDR1 as SQVTM and CDR2 as ANQGSEA. Losses at the gene ends were 5 bases for V and 2 bases for J; bases not matched to a gene: 5. The CDR3 length is 14 residues. The CDR3 bases are TGCAGCGTTCACAGGGGGCCCTACACAGATACGCAGTATTTT. Translating gives CSVHRGPYTDTQYF.

This clonotype was observed many times. The V call is TRBV20-1, the J call TRBJ1-1; 7 positions agree with TRBD1. The trim removed 0 bases at V and 1 base at J, leaving 8 bases unmatched. The CDR3 loop spans 16 amino acids. The germline gives CDR1 DFQATT, CDR2 SNEGSKA (reference sequence). The chain's CDR3 is CSARDSRTGWNTEAFF. CDR3 sequence (DNA): TGCAGTGCTAGAGACTCCAGGACAGGATGGAACACTGAAGCTTTCTTT.

This clonotype was seen at least ten times. This chain joins TRBV7-9 and TRBJ1-2, with 8 positions matching TRBD1. CDR3 length: 14 residues. Per the germline V gene, CDR1 is SEHNR and CDR2 is FQNEAQ (reference sequence). The V gene end was trimmed by 0 bases and the J gene end by 6 bases; junction bases not matched to a gene: 3. CDR3: CASSLAGQGNGYTF. CDR3 in DNA: TGTGCCAGCAGCTTAGCCGGACAGGGAAATGGCTACACCTTC.

Only a few counts were recorded for this clonotype. This chain links TRBV20-1 with TRBJ2-1, with D tentatively TRBD2 (6 bases). CDR1 and CDR2 from the germline V gene are DFQATT and SNEGSKA (reference sequence). The CDR3 sequence is 16 residues long. V dropped 6 bases and J dropped 6 bases, with 24 bases sitting between them. DNA for the CDR3: TGCAGTGCCCCGAGCGGGCGCTACCTGAGGGGCAATGAGCAGTTCTTC. Translation: CSAPSGRYLRGNEQFF.

This clonotype was seen a few times. V and J are TRBV4-1 and TRBJ2-1; TRBD2 matches 9 bases. The germline CDR1 and CDR2 sequences are MGHRA and YSYEKL. The CDR3 sequence is 16 residues long. With 4 bases clipped from V and 6 bases from J, the junction kept 10 bases outside the gene matches. The CDR3: CASSLFERGASNEQFF. The CDR3, as DNA: TGCGCCAGCAGCCTGTTCGAGCGGGGGGCTTCCAATGAGCAGTTCTTC.

The chain uses TRBV12-3 or TRBV12-4 and TRBJ2-7, with TRBD1 identical over 9 bases. V lost 6 bases, J lost 6 bases, and 9 bases stayed unmatched. CDR3 length: 14 residues. The CDR3 DNA follows: TGTGCCAGCAGCCACCCCGGACAGGGGAGCGAGCAGTACTTC. It encodes CASSHPGQGSEQYF.

This clonotype showed up many times. CDR3 sequence (DNA): TGTGCCAGCAGTCCGGGACAGGGTAACAATGAGCAGTTCTTC. Its translation: CASSPGQGNNEQFF. The V call is TRBV28, the J call TRBJ2-1; TRBD1 aligns across 9 bases. The CDR3 has 14 residues. CDR1 and CDR2 (germline): MDHEN, SYDVKM. V dropped 5 bases and J dropped 5; count of bases not matched to a gene: 4.

This clonotype has more than one count but fewer than ten. V gene TRBV20-1 combines with J gene TRBJ1-2; 9 bases agree with TRBD1. The CDR3 loop spans 15 amino acids. V lost 3 bases to trimming and J lost 7 bases; unmatched junction nucleotides: 12. Per the germline V gene, CDR1 is DFQATT and CDR2 is SNEGSKA (reference sequence). CDR3 bases: TGCAGTGCTAGGGAATTCCGGACAGGGGATCCTGGCTACACCTTC. Encoded protein: CSAREFRTGDPGYTF.

There are many counts of this clonotype. The chain uses TRBV7-3 and TRBJ2-1; 7 positions match TRBD1. The CDR3 has 16 residues. The V and J ends lost 5 bases and 1 base, in that order; junction bases with no gene match: 8. Germline CDR1 and CDR2: SGHTA and FQGTGA. CDR3 DNA sequence: TGTGCCAGCAGCCCTGGGACAGTTGGATCCTACAATGAGCAGTTCTTC. Amino acids: CASSPGTVGSYNEQFF.

V usage is TRBV20-1 and J usage is TRBJ2-3; D call uncertain. The V and J ends lost 0 bases and 2 bases respectively, with 6 bases between them. Per germline, CDR1 DFQATT and CDR2 SNEGSKA (reference sequence). The CDR3 covers 13 residues. CDR3 bases: TGCAGTGCTAGAGATTTCTTCACAGATACGCAGTATTTT. Protein product: CSARDFFTDTQYF.